This entry describes one T cell receptor (beta chain). Its target is not known. These data are taken from a study of T cells in Graves' hyperthyroidism and ophthalmopathy. Looked up from germline, CDR1 is SGHRS and CDR2 is YFSETQ. V was clipped by 0 bases and J by 7 bases; unmatched bases: 6. The CDR3 is 15 residues long. Notes on the study in general: Most thyroid clonotypes expanded above 0.001 were also detected in blood.

The study left out patients who had uncontrolled infection, other autoimmune disease, pregnancy or lactation. Diagnostic decisions used clinical symptoms, serum thyroxine and TRAb, thyroid ultrasound and orbital computed tomography. Predating any ophthalmopathy symptoms, the blood sample was taken at first hyperthyroidism diagnosis. Authors of the study amplified TCR beta CDR3 regions from RNA transcripts. The TCR CDR3 was amplified in a first-round RT-PCR using the HTBI primer set. TCRdb redid the calling of the multiplex PCR reads with MiXCR, one entry per CDR3 protein. This sample carries some 250,000 distinct CDR3 sequences, about 15% of them seen once, and the ten largest clones take about 14%.

J is TRBJ2-7 and V is TRBV5-1; 11 bases are shared with TRBD2. Sequencing was done on a sample of blood. The TCR was taken from a woman between 40 and 55 years old with Graves' hyperthyroidism that later progressed to Graves' ophthalmopathy. CDR3 bases: TGCGCCAGCAGCTTGGTTGTAGCGGGAGGGTGGGAGCAGTACTTC. This encodes CASSLVVAGGWEQYF. Full variable domain (missing parts from reference TRBV5-1 and TRBJ2-7): KAGVTQTPRYLIKTRGQQVTLSCSPISGHRSVSWYQQTPGQGLQFLFEYFSETQRNKGNFPGRFSGRQFSNSRSEMNVSTLELGDSALYLCASSLVVAGGWEQYFGPGTRLTVT.